This TCR beta chain was recovered during a study of OX40 agonist ivuxolimab in advanced cancers. About the study: Patients took ivuxolimab, an agonistic anti-OX40 (CD134) antibody. Participants averaged 60 years of age (range roughly 23 to 85) and were around 85% male.

Produced via immunoSEQ multiplex PCR; TCRdb's table is partial and in-frame only. Found here are roughly 80,000 clones, around nine tenths of them singletons; the top ten hold approximately 2.3%. CDR3 length: 14 amino acids. The ends lost 4 bases at V and 1 base at J; junction bases unmatched: 0. Germline CDR1 is MRHNA and CDR2 is SNTAGT. Note on this clone: Antigen specificity is unknown.

Study findings and constraints: Blood T cells, both CD4+ and CD8+, expanded clonally by week 6 at 0.1 to 3.0 mg/kg. Average numbers of expanded clones were greater in CD8+ T cells than in CD4+.

The sample was CD4+ or CD8+ T cells sorted from blood, taken in a trial of the OX40 agonist ivuxolimab. The rearrangement uses TRBV6-4 and TRBJ2-2; 7 bases are a match to TRBD1. The receptor was derived from an adult with an advanced solid tumor such as melanoma, head and neck, liver or kidney cancer. The CDR3 spells CASSGTGNTGELFF. The DNA of the CDR3 is TGTGCCAGCAGTGGGACAGGGAACACCGGGGAGCTGTTTTTT.